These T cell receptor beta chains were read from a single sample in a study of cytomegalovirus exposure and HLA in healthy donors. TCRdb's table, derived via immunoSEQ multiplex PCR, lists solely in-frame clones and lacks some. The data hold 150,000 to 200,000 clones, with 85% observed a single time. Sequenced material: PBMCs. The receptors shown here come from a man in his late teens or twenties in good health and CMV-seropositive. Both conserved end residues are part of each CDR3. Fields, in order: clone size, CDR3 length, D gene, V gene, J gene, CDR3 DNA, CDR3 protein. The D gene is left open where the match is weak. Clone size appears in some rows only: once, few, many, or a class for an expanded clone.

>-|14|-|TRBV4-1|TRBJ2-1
TGCGCCAGCCGGATTGTAGGGGGTTCGGATGAGCAGTTCTTC
CASRIVGGSDEQFF
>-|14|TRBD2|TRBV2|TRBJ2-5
TGTGCCAGCAGAGATAGCGGGGCCGATCAGACCCAGTACTTC
CASRDSGADQTQYF
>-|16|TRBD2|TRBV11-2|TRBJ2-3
TGTGCCAGCAGCTTAGGGACTAGCGGGAGCACAGATACGCAGTATTTT
CASSLGTSGSTDTQYF
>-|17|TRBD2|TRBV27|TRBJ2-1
TGTGCCAGCAGTCCCGGACTAGCGGGGGGCGTTAGAAATGAGCAGTTCTTC
CASSPGLAGGVRNEQFF
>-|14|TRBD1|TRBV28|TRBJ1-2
TGTGCCAGCAGCTCGACAGACAGGGTTGACGGCTACACCTTC
CASSSTDRVDGYTF
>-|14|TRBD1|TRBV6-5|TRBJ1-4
TGTGCCAGCAGTTCCGGACAGGGGAGTGAAAAACTGTTTTTT
CASSSGQGSEKLFF
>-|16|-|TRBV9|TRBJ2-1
TGTGCCAGCAGCGTTGGTATGGGGAGCTCCTACAATGAGCAGTTCTTC
CASSVGMGSSYNEQFF
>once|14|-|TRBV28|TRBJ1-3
TGTGCCAGCGTCCCGAGCCCTATGGGAAACACCATATATTTT
CASVPSPMGNTIYF
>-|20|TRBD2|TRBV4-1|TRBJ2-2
TGCGCCAGCAGCCAAGATTATACTAGCGGGAGAGGGCCGAGGGCCGGGGAGCTGTTTTTT
CASSQDYTSGRGPRAGELFF
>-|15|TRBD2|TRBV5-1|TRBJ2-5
TGCGCCAGCAGCTTGATGAGCGGGGTTGCAGAGACCCAGTACTTC
CASSLMSGVAETQYF
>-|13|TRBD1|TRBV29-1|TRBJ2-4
TGCAGCGTTTACAGGGGTGGTCAAAACATTCAGTACTTC
CSVYRGGQNIQYF
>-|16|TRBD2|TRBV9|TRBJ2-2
TGTGCCAGCAGCCGCGGGACTAGCGGATACACCGGGGAGCTGTTTTTT
CASSRGTSGYTGELFF
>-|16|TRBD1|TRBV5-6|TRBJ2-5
TGTGCCAGCAGCTTGGACAGGGGTGTTTTTGGGGAGACCCAGTACTTC
CASSLDRGVFGETQYF
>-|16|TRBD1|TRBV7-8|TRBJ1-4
TGTGCCAGCAGCTTCCTTGGGACAGTATTAAATGAAAAACTGTTTTTT
CASSFLGTVLNEKLFF
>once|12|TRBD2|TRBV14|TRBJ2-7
TGTGCCAGCGACGGGGGGGGCGACGAGCAGTACTTC
CASDGGGDEQYF
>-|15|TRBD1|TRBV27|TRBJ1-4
TGTGCCAGCAGCGATTACAGGGGAACTAATGAAAAACTGTTTTTT
CASSDYRGTNEKLFF
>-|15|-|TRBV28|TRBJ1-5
TGTGCCAGCAGTTTATACAGTCCGGGCAATCAGCCCCAGCATTTT
CASSLYSPGNQPQHF
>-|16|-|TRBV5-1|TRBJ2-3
TGCGCCAGCAGCTCCGCAGAGACTTCTAGCACAGATACGCAGTATTTT
CASSSAETSSTDTQYF
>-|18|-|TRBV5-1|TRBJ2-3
TGCGCCAGCACCGCTTTTGTGAGGGGGAGTCTTAGCACAGATACGCAGTATTTT
CASTAFVRGSLSTDTQYF
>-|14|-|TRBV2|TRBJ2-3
TGTGCCAGCAGTGAATTCTTTCGCACAGATACGCAGTATTTT
CASSEFFRTDTQYF
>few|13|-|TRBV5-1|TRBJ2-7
TGCGCCAGCAGCTTGTGGCTAGCGACCGAGCAGTACTTC
CASSLWLATEQYF
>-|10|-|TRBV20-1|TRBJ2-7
TGCAGTGCTAGATGGCTAGTGGAGTACTTC
CSARWLVEYF
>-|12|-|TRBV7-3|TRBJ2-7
TGTGCCAGCAGCTTAGGGGGGACAGCGCACGACTTC
CASSLGGTAHDF
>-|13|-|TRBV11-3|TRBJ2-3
TGTGCCAGCAGCTCTACTAGAACAGATACGCAGTATTTT
CASSSTRTDTQYF
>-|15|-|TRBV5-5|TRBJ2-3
TGTGCCAGCAGCTTGGGCCAGGCTGGTTATGATACGCAGTATTTT
CASSLGQAGYDTQYF
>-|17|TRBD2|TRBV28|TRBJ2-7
TGTGCCAGCAGTCCCACTGACGGGTGGGAGGGAACTTACGAGCAGTACTTC
CASSPTDGWEGTYEQYF
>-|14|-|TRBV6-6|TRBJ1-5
TGTGCCAGCAGTGTATATCCCGGGTACCAGCCCCAGCATTTT
CASSVYPGYQPQHF
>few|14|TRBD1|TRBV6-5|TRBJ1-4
TGTGCCAGCAGAGCCGGGACAGTTAATGAAAAACTGTTTTTT
CASRAGTVNEKLFF
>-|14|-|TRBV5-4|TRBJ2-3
TGTGCCAGCAGGTCAAGCGCGACAGCAGATACGCAGTATTTT
CASRSSATADTQYF
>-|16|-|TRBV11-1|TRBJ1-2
TGTGCCAGCAGCTTAAGCTCGGCGGCAGCAAACTATGGCTACACCTTC
CASSLSSAAANYGYTF
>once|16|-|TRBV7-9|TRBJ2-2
TGTGCCAGCAGCCCCCTTGACGGGAGTGGAACCGGGGAGCTGTTTTTT
CASSPLDGSGTGELFF
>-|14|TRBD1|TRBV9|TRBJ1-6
TGTGCCAGCAGCGGGACAGGACAACAATCACCCCTCCACTTT
CASSGTGQQSPLHF
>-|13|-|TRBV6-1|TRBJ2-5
TGTGCCAGCATCCGAGGTATCCAAGAGACCCAGTACTTC
CASIRGIQETQYF
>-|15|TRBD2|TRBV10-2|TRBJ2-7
TGCGCCAGCAGTGGCCCGGGACTAGCGTTGGAAGAGCAGTACTTC
CASSGPGLALEEQYF
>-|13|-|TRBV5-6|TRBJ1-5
TGTGCCAGCAGCTCAGGGGTCAATCAGCCCCAGCATTTT
CASSSGVNQPQHF
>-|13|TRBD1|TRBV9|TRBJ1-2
TGTGCCAGCAGCGGTGACAGGGGCCGGGGCTACACCTTC
CASSGDRGRGYTF
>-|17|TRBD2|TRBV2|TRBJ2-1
TGTGCCAGCAGTGAGACTAGCTCGGGGACGTCCTACAATGAGCAGTTCTTC
CASSETSSGTSYNEQFF
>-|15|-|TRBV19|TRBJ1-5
TGTGCCAGTAGGAAGACAGTATATAGCAATCAGCCCCAGCATTTT
CASRKTVYSNQPQHF
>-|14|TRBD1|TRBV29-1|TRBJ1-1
TGCAGCGTTACGACAGGGGAAGGATGGACTGAAGCTTTCTTT
CSVTTGEGWTEAFF
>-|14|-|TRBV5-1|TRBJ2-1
TGCGCCAGCAGGGACAGAGGCTCCTACAATGAGCAGTTCTTC
CASRDRGSYNEQFF
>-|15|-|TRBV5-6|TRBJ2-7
TGTGCCAGCAGCTTGAGGGGAGGTAGGGTTTACGAGCAGTACTTC
CASSLRGGRVYEQYF
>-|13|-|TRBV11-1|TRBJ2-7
TGTGCCAGCAGCTTGGGCCGAGACTACGAGCAGTACTTC
CASSLGRDYEQYF
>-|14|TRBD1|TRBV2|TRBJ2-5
TGTGCCAGCAGCTCAGACAGGGGGCGAGAGACCCAGTACTTC
CASSSDRGRETQYF
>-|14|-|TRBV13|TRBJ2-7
TGTGCCAGCAGCTTAGGGGGAGGACCCTACGAGCAGTACTTC
CASSLGGGPYEQYF
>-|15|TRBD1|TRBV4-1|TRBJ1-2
TGCGCCAGCAGCCAAACGAGGACAGGCGGGTCTGGCTACACCTTC
CASSQTRTGGSGYTF
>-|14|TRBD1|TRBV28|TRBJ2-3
TGTGCCAGCAGCGCGGGACAGGGCACAGATACGCAGTATTTT
CASSAGQGTDTQYF